Below, 29 T cell receptor beta chains from the same sample are listed, as sequenced in a study of shared clonotypes between healthy human individuals. Repertoires were generated with immunoSEQ multiplex PCR, while TCRdb's copy carries only in-frame clones and drops some. The data contain about 1.5 million clones, approximately 98% of them singletons. The specimen was naive CD4+ T cells sorted from blood. Subset described: CD45RA+ positively selected. Every receptor here comes from a young man in good health.

The rearrangement uses TRBV5-1 and TRBJ2-3; perhaps TRBD2 as D (5 bases). The CDR3 consists of 15 residues. The V gene lost 4 bases and the J gene lost 2 bases, with 14 bases spanning the gap. Germline CDR1 is SGHRS and CDR2 is YFSETQ. CDR3 amino acids: CASSPTSSHTDTQYF. DNA for the CDR3: TGCGCCAGCAGCCCAACTAGTTCCCACACAGATACGCAGTATTTT.

This clone was seen only once. J is TRBJ2-2 and V is TRBV28; D remains ambiguous. V was cut by 6 bases and J by 7 bases, with 21 bases left in between. This CDR3 spans 16 amino acids. Germline CDR1 is MDHEN and CDR2 is SYDVKM. CDR3 sequence (DNA): TGTGCCAGCAGCCCCCCTATGGGCCAAGGGAACGGGGAGCTGTTTTTT. Translated, it gives CASSPPMGQGNGELFF.

J is TRBJ2-5 and V is TRBV7-2, with TRBD1 identical over 7 bases. This CDR3 has 13 amino acids. Unmatched junction bases numbered 1, after V lost 2 bases and J lost 4 bases. Germline values: CDR1 SGHTA, CDR2 FQGNSA. CDR3 in DNA: TGTGCCAGCAGCTTAAGGGACAGAGAGACCCAGTACTTC. Protein: CASSLRDRETQYF.

The genes are TRBV9 and TRBJ2-2, with a tentative D call TRBD2 (6 bases). The CDR3 has 17 residues. V lost 0 bases and J 4 bases, leaving 16 bases between the germline ends. The germline gives CDR1 SGDLS, CDR2 YYNGEE. The CDR3 loop is CASSVAFRGAGTGELFF. In DNA, the CDR3 is TGTGCCAGCAGCGTAGCCTTTAGGGGAGCGGGCACCGGGGAGCTGTTTTTT.

V usage is TRBV7-9 and J usage is TRBJ2-3, with TRBD1 identical over 9 bases. CDR3 length equals 15 residues. Germline CDR1 SEHNR, CDR2 FQNEAQ (reference sequence). V shed 3 bases, J shed 0 bases, and the junction held 1 base outside the gene matches. CDR3 DNA sequence: TGTGCCAGCAGCTTCGGACAGGGGAGCACAGATACGCAGTATTTT. Protein: CASSFGQGSTDTQYF.

The chain uses TRBV11-3 and TRBJ2-5; D possibly corresponds to TRBD2 (6 bases). Germline V CDR1 and CDR2: SGHNT, YENEEA. The CDR3 contains 14 residues. V lost 3 bases and J lost 1, with 9 bases in between. As DNA, the CDR3 is TGTGCCAGCAGCTTGGGGGGACCCCAAGAGACCCAGTACTTC. Translation gives CASSLGGPQETQYF.

The chain is built from TRBV9 and TRBJ2-7; D possibly corresponds to TRBD1 (7 bases). V was clipped by 2 bases and J by 0 bases, with 15 bases between them. The CDR3 loop spans 16 amino acids. CDR1 and CDR2 (germline): SGDLS, YYNGEE. CDR3 in amino acids: CASSVGNRGLSYEQYF. The DNA for the CDR3 is TGTGCCAGCAGCGTTGGAAACAGGGGACTCTCCTACGAGCAGTACTTC.

In nucleotides, the CDR3 is TGCGCCAGCAGCTTGGTGGATGCGGGGGGCGCCAACATTCAGTACTTC. Its protein product is CASSLVDAGGANIQYF. The chain combines TRBV5-1 with TRBJ2-4, with TRBD2 matching 8 bases. The CDR3 length is 16 residues. In germline, CDR1 is SGHRS, CDR2 YFSETQ. V dropped 0 bases and J dropped 7; count of bases not matched to a gene: 9.

The CDR3 loop is CASSYRDRTLGTQYF. The DNA for the CDR3 is TGTGCCAGCAGCTACCGGGACAGGACTTTAGGTACGCAGTATTTT. The gene calls are TRBV7-8 and TRBJ2-3; 8 bases are shared with TRBD1. Germline V gene data show CDR1 as SGHVS and CDR2 as FQNEAQ. The CDR3 consists of 15 residues. The V and J ends lost 4 bases and 8 bases, in that order; junction bases with no gene match: 11.

The chain is built from TRBV9 and TRBJ2-1; no definite D call. The CDR3 length is 15 residues. V was shortened by 3 bases and J by 8 bases, with 18 bases between the two germline ends. Germline V lookup: CDR1 SGDLS, CDR2 YYNGEE. CDR3 amino acids: CASSGVGSPFDEQFF. In nucleotides, the CDR3 is TGTGCCAGCAGCGGGGTGGGCTCCCCATTTGATGAGCAGTTCTTC.

On this clone: Other nucleotide sequences in the sample specify the same CDR3. The chain joins TRBV5-1 to TRBJ2-7; D unclear. This CDR3 is 14 amino acids long. Germline V gene data show CDR1 as SGHRS and CDR2 as YFSETQ. The ends were cut back, 0 bases at V and 1 base at J, with 8 bases in the middle. CDR3 coding DNA: TGCGCCAGCAGCTTGGGTGGCAGTTCCTACGAGCAGTACTTC. Protein product: CASSLGGSSYEQYF. The full variable domain, in which reference TRBV5-1 and TRBJ2-7 provide the parts outside the CDR3, is KAGVTQTPRYLIKTRGQQVTLSCSPISGHRSVSWYQQTPGQGLQFLFEYFSETQRNKGNFPGRFSGRQFSNSRSEMNVSTLELGDSALYLCASSLGGSSYEQYFGPGTRLTVT.

The rearrangement links TRBV2 to TRBJ1-4; the match to TRBD1 covers 7 bases. The length of the CDR3 is 13 residues. V was clipped by 7 bases and J by 8 bases; unmatched bases: 7. CDR1 and CDR2 (germline): SNHLY, FYNNEI. CDR3 coding DNA: TGTGCCAGCATGCGTGGGACAGACGAAAAACTGTTTTTT. Translating gives CASMRGTDEKLFF.

A remark on this clone: The sample contains more than one DNA sequence encoding this CDR3. The chain combines TRBV5-1 with TRBJ1-1; a weak D match, TRBD1 (6 bases). Germline V lookup: CDR1 SGHRS, CDR2 YFSETQ. CDR3 length: 13 amino acids. V was trimmed by 5 bases and J by 2 bases, leaving 10 bases between them. The chain's CDR3 is CASSLGGNTEAFF. In nucleotides, the CDR3 is TGCGCCAGCAGTTTAGGGGGTAACACTGAAGCTTTCTTT.

The CDR3 sequence is CASRRAPEPGELFF. The CDR3 coding sequence is TGTGCCAGCAGGCGAGCCCCCGAACCCGGGGAGCTGTTTTTT. The chain has TRBV13 and TRBJ2-2; D is unclear. V was pared by 6 bases and J by 6 bases, with 14 bases between. Germline V lookup: CDR1 PRHDT, CDR2 FYEKMQ (reference sequence). This CDR3 is 14 amino acids long.

CDR3 amino acids: CASSSTGGEAFF. As DNA, the CDR3 is TGTGCCAGCTCATCTACAGGGGGAGAAGCTTTCTTT. The J gene is TRBJ1-1, the V gene TRBV18; TRBD1 matches at 8 bases. Germline loops: CDR1 KGHSH, CDR2 LQKENI. The CDR3 consists of 12 residues. The V segment lost 5 bases and the J segment 8 bases; nucleotides outside the gene matches: 4.

V usage is TRBV11-2 and J usage is TRBJ1-2; 7 positions match TRBD1. The length of the CDR3 is 13 residues. The germline gives CDR1 SGHAT, CDR2 FQNNGV. V shed 5 bases, J shed 7 bases, and the junction held 7 bases outside the gene matches. For the CDR3, the DNA is TGTGCCAGCAGCGCCCGACAGGGTACTGGCTACACCTTC. Its protein product is CASSARQGTGYTF.

As for this clone: At the DNA level, this CDR3 is encoded by other sequences in the same sample as well. The CDR3: CASSQRTGMNTEAFF. The CDR3 DNA reads as TGTGCCAGCAGCCAAAGGACAGGGATGAACACTGAAGCTTTCTTT. The V call is TRBV14, the J call TRBJ1-1; 8 bases line up with TRBD1. Looked up from germline, CDR1 is SGHDN and CDR2 is FVKESK. The CDR3 loop spans 15 amino acids. Trimming cost V 2 bases and J 0 bases; bases outside gene matches: 2.

Regarding this clone: The sample holds other DNA sequences that translate to the same CDR3. The chain recombines TRBV29-1 with TRBJ1-2; the match to TRBD1 covers 7 bases. After removal of 4 bases from V and 8 bases from J, the junction contained 7 bases not matched to a gene. The germline gives CDR1 SQVTM, CDR2 ANQGSEA. The CDR3 consists of 12 residues. This CDR3 is CSVVQGLYGYTF. Written as DNA, the CDR3 is TGCAGCGTTGTACAGGGGCTATACGGCTACACCTTC.

The chain combines TRBV5-4 with TRBJ1-1, with a weak D call TRBD1 (5 bases). Deletions cut 3 bases from V and 0 bases from J, with 12 bases between. This CDR3 is 15 amino acids long. Per germline, CDR1 SGHNT and CDR2 YYREEE (reference sequence). CDR3 coding DNA: TGTGCCAGCAGCTGGGGAGGGGAGATGAACACTGAAGCTTTCTTT. Its translation: CASSWGGEMNTEAFF. The variable domain in full, completed from reference TRBV5-4 and TRBJ1-1, reads ETGVTQSPTHLIKTRGQQVTLRCSSQSGHNTVSWYQQALGQGPQFIFQYYREEENGRGNFPPRFSGLQFPNYSSELNVNALELDDSALYLCASSWGGEMNTEAFFGQGTRLTVV.

CDR3 in DNA: TGTGCCAGCAGTGCGGGACAGGCCTACGAGCAGTACTTC. It yields the protein CASSAGQAYEQYF. This rearrangement joins TRBV6-1 to TRBJ2-7, with 8 nucleotides matching TRBD1. The CDR3 loop spans 13 amino acids. Germline CDR1 is MNHNS and CDR2 is SASEGT. V lost 4 bases to trimming and J lost 2 bases; unmatched junction nucleotides: 1.

This clone was seen once. The chain joins TRBV28 to TRBJ1-5; D is undetermined. V was trimmed by 7 bases and J by 6 bases, leaving 10 bases between them. The length of the CDR3 is 12 residues. Germline V gene sequence: CDR1 MDHEN, CDR2 SYDVKM. The CDR3 sequence: CASTAVGQPQHF. DNA for the CDR3: TGTGCCAGCACAGCAGTGGGTCAGCCCCAGCATTTT.

CDR3 DNA sequence: TGTGCCAGCAGCTTAAGTCCGGGCACCGGGGAGCTGTTTTTT. Protein sequence: CASSLSPGTGELFF. The rearrangement uses TRBV7-3 and TRBJ2-2, with no clear D. The CDR3 is made up of 14 amino acids. The germline V gene has CDR1 SGHTA and CDR2 FQGTGA. V lost 1 base, J lost 4 bases, and 7 bases lay in between.

This clone has just one count. Here the CDR3 reads CASSAGPQATQPQHF. For the CDR3, the DNA is TGCGCCAGCAGCGCCGGGCCCCAGGCGACTCAGCCCCAGCATTTT. The chain carries TRBV10-2 and TRBJ1-5; D is undetermined. V lost 6 bases and J lost 6, with 18 bases in between. CDR3 length: 15 amino acids. From germline, CDR1 is WSHSY and CDR2 SAAADI.

The chain links TRBV9 to TRBJ1-4; D uncertain. Germline assignment: CDR1 SGDLS and CDR2 YYNGEE. Trimming took off 5 bases at V and 3 bases at J, with 20 bases between the two ends. The CDR3 consists of 17 residues. This chain's CDR3 is CASSRSGSVVANEKLFF. The DNA for the CDR3 is TGTGCCAGCAGTCGTAGTGGTTCGGTAGTCGCTAATGAAAAACTGTTTTTT.

The rearrangement uses TRBV2 and TRBJ1-1; 7 bases are shared with TRBD1. The CDR3 is 15 amino acids. Trimming took 4 bases from V and 5 from J; bases not matched to a gene: 10. Germline assignment: CDR1 SNHLY and CDR2 FYNNEI. The CDR3 is CASSASSGQQTEAFF. In DNA form, the CDR3 reads TGTGCCAGCAGTGCTTCGTCGGGACAGCAAACTGAAGCTTTCTTT.

The chain recombines TRBV5-1 with TRBJ2-3; the match to TRBD2 covers 13 bases. This CDR3 comprises 16 residues. Per germline, CDR1 SGHRS and CDR2 YFSETQ. J gave up 3 bases and V 2 bases, and 3 bases lay outside the gene matches. The CDR3: CASSFRTSGGTDTQYF. As DNA, the CDR3 is TGCGCCAGCAGCTTTAGGACTAGCGGGGGAACAGATACGCAGTATTTT.

The DNA for the CDR3 is TGTGCCAGCAGCTTACAGAAAAGTAACACTGAAGCTTTCTTT. Its translation: CASSLQKSNTEAFF. The V and J genes are TRBV7-2 and TRBJ1-1, with D hard to call. The V end was cut by 2 bases, the J end by 2 bases, with 9 bases between. Germline CDR1 and CDR2: SGHTA and FQGNSA. The CDR3 spans 14 residues.

The chain employs TRBV6-5 and TRBJ2-5; 8 bases map to TRBD1. V was pared by 7 bases and J by 8 bases, with 9 bases of the junction left unmatched. Germline values: CDR1 MNHEY, CDR2 SVGAGI. The length of the CDR3 is 13 residues. The CDR3 coding sequence is TGTGCCAGCACCAGAGACAGGGGATATACCCAGTACTTC. Translation gives CASTRDRGYTQYF.

The chain combines TRBV9 with TRBJ2-3; a possible D gene is TRBD2 (6 bases). The CDR3 contains 15 residues. The V and J ends lost 2 bases and 4 bases respectively, with 14 bases between them. The germline V gene encodes CDR1 SGDLS and CDR2 YYNGEE. The CDR3 DNA reads as TGTGCCAGCAGCGTCGGGACCCGGGGGTCAGATACGCAGTATTTT. Its translation: CASSVGTRGSDTQYF.